The 18 T cell receptor beta chains below all came from one sample that was sequenced in a study of blood T cell repertoires in COVID-19. The data were produced by immunoSEQ multiplex PCR, yet TCRdb's version contains in-frame clones alone and is incomplete. The table has some 140,000 clones, over 60% seen once; the top ten hold approximately 1.8%. The sequenced sample was peripheral blood. The receptors stem from a man at least 80 years old with acute or convalescent COVID-19.

The gene calls are TRBV3-1 (or the pseudogene TRBV3-2) and TRBJ1-5, with a tentative D call TRBD1 (6 bases). Trimming cost V 0 bases and J 6 bases, with 12 bases left between them. Per germline, CDR1 LGHDT and CDR2 YNNKEL (reference sequence). The CDR3 is made up of 15 amino acids. DNA of the CDR3: TGTGCCAGCAGCCAAGATCTCGTAGGGGGTCAGCCCCAGCATTTT. This gives the protein CASSQDLVGGQPQHF.

This clone was recorded only once. This chain joins TRBV28 and TRBJ2-3, with D perhaps matching TRBD2 (5 bases). V was cut by 3 bases and J by 2 bases, with 9 bases left in between. This CDR3 has 14 residues. Germline CDR1 reads MDHEN; CDR2 reads SYDVKM. CDR3 sequence: CASSFQRSTDTQYF. The CDR3 coding sequence is TGTGCCAGCAGTTTTCAGCGGTCCACAGATACGCAGTATTTT.

The CDR3: CASSIDLLAGGQDTQYF. The CDR3 region has the DNA TGTGCCAGTAGTATAGATTTACTAGCGGGGGGGCAAGATACGCAGTATTTT. The chain employs TRBV19 and TRBJ2-3; 13 bases are a match to TRBD2. Germline V gene sequence: CDR1 LNHDA, CDR2 SQIVND (reference sequence). V lost 0 bases to trimming and J lost 5 bases; unmatched junction nucleotides: 5. CDR3 length: 17 amino acids.

The rearrangement uses TRBV28 and TRBJ1-2, with TRBD1 identical over 9 bases. The CDR3 is 15 residues long. Germline V gives CDR1 MDHEN, CDR2 SYDVKM. V lost 5 bases and J lost 4; bases outside the gene matches: 8. This CDR3 is CASSPGTGNSYGYTF. The CDR3 DNA follows: TGTGCCAGCAGTCCCGGGACAGGGAACAGCTATGGCTACACCTTC.

The chain combines TRBV19 with TRBJ2-7, with 10 bases that match TRBD1. The CDR3 runs 13 residues. Per the germline V gene, CDR1 is LNHDA and CDR2 is SQIVND (reference sequence). V shed 10 bases, J shed 2 bases, and the junction held 5 bases outside the gene matches. CDR3 sequence (DNA): TGTGCCATTATGACAGGGGGCACCTACGAGCAGTACGTC. Translating gives CAIMTGGTYEQYV.

The chain couples TRBV7-9 to TRBJ2-7; TRBD1 aligns across 9 bases. The V segment lost 8 bases and the J segment 7 bases; nucleotides outside the gene matches: 12. Germline assignment: CDR1 SEHNR and CDR2 FQNEAQ (reference sequence). The CDR3 loop spans 14 amino acids. Here the CDR3 DNA reads TGTGCCAGCGATTTCGGACAGGGGCTTTGGGAGCAGTACTTC. This translates into CASDFGQGLWEQYF.

V usage is TRBV29-1 and J usage is TRBJ2-5, with D perhaps TRBD2 (5 bases). Germline values: CDR1 SQVTM, CDR2 ANQGSEA. This CDR3 is built from 13 residues. V was pared by 7 bases and J by 5 bases, with 17 bases between. The CDR3 DNA is TGCAGCGCTCCCCTGGGCGCGGGCGAGACCCAGTACTTC. It translates to CSAPLGAGETQYF.

This clone was seen a few times. The chain combines TRBV5-1 with TRBJ1-5, with a tentative D call TRBD1 (6 bases). The CDR3 extends over 15 amino acids. Germline CDR1 is SGHRS and CDR2 is YFSETQ. Trimming shortened V by 0 bases and J by 3 bases, and 10 bases separated the two germline ends. This CDR3 is CASSLGGQTNQPQHF. Written as DNA, the CDR3 is TGCGCCAGCAGCTTGGGAGGACAGACCAATCAGCCCCAGCATTTT.

The chain links TRBV24-1 to TRBJ2-7; D possibly corresponds to TRBD2 (6 bases). Trimming removed 8 bases from V and 5 bases from J, with 21 bases in between. This CDR3 has 15 residues. Germline loops: CDR1 KGHDR, CDR2 SFDVKD. The CDR3 DNA follows: TGTGCCACCACCCCGTTTAGAGTTGGAGGGAACGAGCAGTACGTC. Its protein product is CATTPFRVGGNEQYV.

The chain joins TRBV30 to TRBJ1-1; no reliable D call. Per germline, CDR1 GTSNPN and CDR2 SVGIG (reference sequence). V lost 1 base, J lost 8 bases, and 8 bases lay in between. This CDR3 has 11 amino acids. CDR3: CAWSGSREAFF. The CDR3 coding sequence is TGTGCCTGGAGTGGGTCTAGAGAAGCTTTCTTT.

The genes are TRBV6-6 and TRBJ1-2; 7 nucleotides line up with TRBD1. CDR1 and CDR2 from the germline V gene are MNHNY and SVGAGI (reference sequence). This CDR3 is 13 amino acids long. The J segment lost 7 bases and the V segment lost 6 bases, leaving 8 bases of the junction unmatched. The CDR3 is CASSGRGLGGYTF. As DNA, the CDR3 is TGTGCCAGCAGCGGAAGGGGGCTGGGTGGCTACACCTTC.

In the case of this clone: This specimen includes other DNA sequences encoding the same CDR3. The chain recombines TRBV19 with TRBJ2-3; 11 nucleotides match TRBD2. The CDR3 spans 14 residues. The germline gives CDR1 LNHDA, CDR2 SQIVND (reference sequence). The V segment lost 6 bases and the J segment 4 bases; nucleotides outside the gene matches: 3. CDR3 nucleotides: TGTGCCAGTAGGCTAGCGGGGGGCGCAGATACGCAGTATTTT. It specifies CASRLAGGADTQYF. Drawing the rest from reference TRBV19 and TRBJ2-3, the complete variable domain is DGGITQSPKYLFRKEGQNVTLSCEQNLNHDAMYWYRQDPGQGLRLIYYSQIVNDFQKGDIAEGYSVSREKKESFPLTVTSAQKNPTAFYLCASRLAGGADTQYFGPGTRLTVL.

The sample holds a few counts of this clone. The V and J genes are TRBV11-3 and TRBJ1-2; no clear D gene. CDR3 size: 12 residues. Trimming removed 5 bases at V and 8 bases at J, with 12 bases between. The germline V gene encodes CDR1 SGHNT and CDR2 YENEEA. CDR3: CASSPEGRGYTF. CDR3 nucleotide sequence: TGTGCCAGCAGCCCGGAGGGCCGCGGCTACACCTTC.

The chain carries TRBV24-1 and TRBJ1-2, with D maybe TRBD1 (6 bases). The CDR3 sequence is 15 residues long. Germline V gene data show CDR1 as KGHDR and CDR2 as SFDVKD. Between the trimmed V and J ends, which lost 3 bases and 7 bases, there was a span of 17 bases. CDR3 in DNA: TGTGCCACCAGTGATACAGCCCGGATAGGGGGTGGCTACACCTTC. It encodes CATSDTARIGGGYTF.

The rearrangement links TRBV10-2 to TRBJ2-1, with 10 bases aligning to TRBD2. Germline assignment: CDR1 WSHSY and CDR2 SAAADI. The CDR3 is made up of 16 amino acids. The ends lost 3 bases at V and 1 base at J; junction bases unmatched: 3. CDR3 DNA: TGCGCCAGCAGTGAAGATAGCGGGGGGTCCTACAATGAGCAGTTCTTC. Translated: CASSEDSGGSYNEQFF.

This rearrangement joins TRBV7-2 to TRBJ1-2; the match to TRBD1 covers 9 bases. The CDR3 contains 14 residues. Trimming cost V 5 bases and J 8 bases; bases outside gene matches: 9. The V gene's germline CDR1 is SGHTA and CDR2 FQGNSA. This CDR3 reads CASSRTGADDGYTF. DNA for the CDR3: TGTGCCAGCAGCCGGACAGGGGCAGATGACGGCTACACCTTC. Full variable domain (missing parts from reference TRBV7-2 and TRBJ1-2): GAGVSQSPSNKVTEKGKDVELRCDPISGHTALYWYRQSLGQGLEFLIYFQGNSAPDKSGLPSDRFSAERTGGSVSTLTIQRTQQEDSAVYLCASSRTGADDGYTFGSGTRLTVV.

This sequence joins TRBV27 and TRBJ1-1; TRBD1 might be the D (6 bases). Per the germline V gene, CDR1 is MNHEY and CDR2 is SMNVEV (reference sequence). The CDR3 covers 14 residues. The V end lost 6 bases, the J end lost 1 base, and 12 bases lay between the germline ends. In DNA, the CDR3 is TGTGCCAGCAGACCCGAAGGGGGGAACACTGAAGCTTTCTTT. Amino acid sequence: CASRPEGGNTEAFF.

The chain recombines TRBV5-4 with TRBJ1-1, with 7 bases aligning to TRBD1. The CDR3 has 13 amino acids. Unmatched junction bases numbered 2, after V lost 2 bases and J lost 4 bases. Germline V gene data show CDR1 as SGHNT and CDR2 as YYREEE (reference sequence). CDR3 sequence: CASSFAGGTEAFF. As DNA, the CDR3 is TGTGCCAGCAGCTTCGCAGGGGGCACTGAAGCTTTCTTT. The full variable domain, completed using reference TRBV5-4 and TRBJ1-1, is ETGVTQSPTHLIKTRGQQVTLRCSSQSGHNTVSWYQQALGQGPQFIFQYYREEENGRGNFPPRFSGLQFPNYSSELNVNALELDDSALYLCASSFAGGTEAFFGQGTRLTVV.